This T cell receptor (beta chain) was sequenced in a study of blood T cell repertoires in COVID-19 (TCRdb year 2020). Study-wide context: Samples covering the acute and convalescent phases of COVID-19 were provided by collaborators in the United States, Italy and Spain. The prospective study material was composed of cDNA or gDNA derived from T cells, B-cell-depleted T cells, or PBMCs. The dataset comprised deeply sampled blood TCRbeta repertoires from subjects exposed to, actively infected with, or recovered from COVID-19. The repertoires were released in a freely available public database intended as a resource for research on the immune response to SARS-CoV-2. Samples were obtained from the ongoing ImmuneRACE study (first 160 participants) and from about 1,300 subjects provided by 6 global collaborators. Sample metadata almost always included a de-identified subject ID, COVID-19 status, age in years and sex. HLA class I and class II types, where available, came from metadata supplied by the sample provider rather than from assay-based typing.

Concerning this clone itself: The specificity of this receptor is unknown. Per-nucleotide qualities are absent, and no much larger clonotype sits a single base away.

Summary of the overall study and its limitations: The quantity of clinical and demographic metadata differed by source and by participant and was supplied without curation.

From the cysteine through the phenylalanine, the CDR3 covers 13 amino acids. The kept DNA is CDR3 alone, 39 bases in frame from the first base. Trimming takes 6 bases off V and 3 bases off J; junction bases not matched to a gene: 4. Participants in the prospective study were enrolled through a virtual design, were aged 18 to 89 years, and lived in 24 United States geographic areas. In the prospective study, cohorts were assigned on the basis of participant-reported clinical history obtained from a screening survey and a study questionnaire. Exposed participants had been in contact with someone with a PCR-confirmed or clinician-diagnosed COVID-19 case within 2 weeks of study entry. In the prospective study, mobile phlebotomists collected whole blood, serum and a nasopharyngeal or oropharyngeal swab from each participant. Participants in the prospective study had the option to provide additional blood draws and questionnaires over an approximately 2-month period. Before DNA extraction, prospective study blood samples were shipped either frozen or at room temperature.

The immunoSEQ Assay, a bias-controlled multiplex PCR, was used to amplify TCRbeta CDR3 regions from genomic DNA. In the paper's pipeline: Nucleated cell counts per sample were estimated from amplification of reference gene primers within the assay. To quantify the absolute abundance of each unique TCRbeta CDR3 rearrangement, sequence reads were collapsed and filtered. For each sample, productive Simpson clonality was calculated as the square root of Simpson's diversity index across productive rearrangements. The source is immuneACCESS, and TCRdb retained only in-frame sequences with V and J called. Part of the clones is not carried over; for the studies checked, unresolved V genes explain less than half of this, and the remainder is unexplained. That table furnishes V, J and clone size, whereas the DNA furnished D and trimming. The sample table lists about 140,000 clones, approximately 84% of them with a count of one. 1.5% to 2% of the sample is taken by the ten largest.

The receptor chain draws on TRBV12-3 or TRBV12-4 and TRBJ2-7; 8 nucleotides in the junction match TRBD1. The sequenced sample consisted of PBMCs or T cells enriched from blood (not recorded which). This TCR was recovered from a woman in her late teens or twenties who had been exposed to COVID-19. The bases read TGTGCCAGCAGCTCAGGACAGGGCTACGAGCAGTACTTC. The resulting protein is CASSSGQGYEQYF.